The rows below give T cell receptor beta chains drawn from one sample of a study of blood T cell repertoires in COVID-19. The repertoire was sequenced with immunoSEQ multiplex PCR; TCRdb's copy has only in-frame clones and lacks some. This table holds roughly 110,000 clones, over 70% found once. The sample taken for sequencing was peripheral blood. Receptors were obtained from a man in his fifties with acute or convalescent COVID-19. The CDR3 runs from the conserved cysteine through the conserved F or W.

V gene	J gene	CDR3 protein
TRBV30	TRBJ1-2	CAWSRQVGGYTF
TRBV7-2	TRBJ1-1	CASSPSGGRTEAFF
TRBV6-1	TRBJ1-5	CASSEIQASPQHF
TRBV18	TRBJ1-5	CASSPPKEFSNQPQHF
TRBV5-4	TRBJ2-1	CASSLRTGGHNEQFF
TRBV5-1	TRBJ1-1	CASRQGTEAFF
TRBV19	TRBJ1-1	CASSPSRDRGFVF
TRBV10-3	TRBJ1-2	CAITPEEDRPYGYTF
TRBV9	TRBJ1-5	CASSVTGGDQPQHF
TRBV5-1	TRBJ2-7	CASSFQGIHEQYF
TRBV5-4	TRBJ1-2	CASSGDQGNYYGYTF
TRBV7-2	TRBJ2-1	CASSSLAFNNEQFF
TRBV5-6	TRBJ1-5	CASSAVGGRGLNQPQHF